Here is one T cell receptor beta chain with its context. Its antigen is not known. TCR beta CDR3 regions were amplified from RNA transcripts. When the TCR CDR3 underwent first-round RT-PCR, the HTBI primer set was used. TCRdb re-analysed the multiplex PCR reads in MiXCR, keeping a single row per CDR3 protein. The sample carries around 500,000 distinct CDR3 sequences, approximately 16% recorded once. This entry comes from a study of T cells in Graves' hyperthyroidism and ophthalmopathy. Diagnoses were made from clinical symptoms, serum measures (thyroxine and TRAb), thyroid ultrasound and orbital computed tomography. Study-wide points: With a median lead of around 5.9 months before onset, the model predicted ophthalmopathy. A model built on 13 V-J features separated ophthalmopathy from stable hyperthyroidism.

This receptor was taken from a woman aged 25 to 39 with Graves' ophthalmopathy. Sequencing was performed on blood.

The CDR3 loop is CASSWGLARSYNEQFF. In DNA, the CDR3 is TGCGCCAGCAGCTGGGGACTAGCGAGGTCCTACAATGAGCAGTTCTTC. The chain uses TRBV5-1 and TRBJ2-1, with 10 positions matching TRBD2. The trim removed 3 bases at V and 1 base at J, leaving 4 bases unmatched. CDR3 length: 16 residues. CDR1 and CDR2 from the germline V gene are SGHRS and YFSETQ.